The text below deals with one T cell receptor (beta chain). The germline V gene encodes CDR1 LGHNA and CDR2 YNFKEQ. Trimming stripped 0 bases from V and 2 bases from J, with 7 bases between. The CDR3 contains 14 residues. Categorization into cohorts depended on clinical history that participants reported. Recovered status in Cohort 3 required two negative PCRs, clearance, or symptom resolution. The data stem from a study of blood T cell repertoires in COVID-19. Profiling relied on immunoSEQ multiplex PCR, and the TCRdb table lists in-frame clones only, not all of them. Among approximately 200,000 clones listed, around 82% were seen once.

The rearrangement joins TRBV4-2 to TRBJ1-2, with a possible D match to TRBD1 (6 bases). This clonotype was obtained from a man aged 40-50 years who had recovered from COVID-19. What was sequenced was PBMCs or T cells enriched from blood (not recorded which). DNA of the CDR3: TGTGCCAGCAGCCAAGATACAGGGAACTATGGCTACACCTTC. Translating gives CASSQDTGNYGYTF.